One and the same sample provided the 27 T cell receptor beta chains below, sequenced in a study of cytomegalovirus exposure and HLA in healthy donors. The PCR ran on 60 Vbeta and 13 Jbeta primers. Generated by immunoSEQ multiplex PCR, the TCRdb table keeps only in-frame clones and is missing some. The sample table includes about 200,000 clones. The sample taken for sequencing was PBMCs. The receptor source for this set is a girl aged 2 to 10 in good health and CMV-seropositive.

The V gene is TRBV5-6, the J gene TRBJ1-6, with 9 bases lining up with TRBD1. Trimming cost V 4 bases and J 9 bases; bases outside gene matches: 8. The CDR3 spans 15 residues. The germline gives CDR1 SGHDT, CDR2 YYEEEE. As DNA, the CDR3 is TGTGCCAGCAGCGTCCGGGACAGGGTGGTTTCACCCCTCCACTTT. It yields the protein CASSVRDRVVSPLHF. Full variable domain (remainder filled in from reference TRBV5-6 and TRBJ1-6): DAGVTQSPTHLIKTRGQQVTLRCSPKSGHDTVSWYQQALGQGPQFIFQYYEEEERQRGNFPDRFSGHQFPNYSSELNVNALLLGDSALYLCASSVRDRVVSPLHFGNGTRLTVT.

The chain couples TRBV5-1 to TRBJ2-1; 9 nucleotides agree with TRBD1. The V gene's germline CDR1 is SGHRS and CDR2 YFSETQ. Trimming took 3 bases from V and 7 from J; bases not matched to a gene: 5. This CDR3 spans 14 amino acids. The CDR3 region has the DNA TGCGCCAGCAGCTCTAGACAGGGGGGGAATGAGCAGTTCTTC. Translated, it gives CASSSRQGGNEQFF.

V and J are TRBV27 and TRBJ1-5; 12 positions match TRBD1. With V trimmed by 3 bases and J by 7 bases, 7 bases remained unmatched. The germline CDR1 and CDR2 sequences are MNHEY and SMNVEV (reference sequence). The CDR3 is 16 residues long. The CDR3 region is CASSFGGQGAGQPQHF. The CDR3, as DNA: TGTGCCAGCAGTTTTGGGGGACAGGGGGCTGGACAGCCCCAGCATTTT.

The J gene is TRBJ2-7, the V gene TRBV30, with 7 positions matching TRBD1. The germline V gene encodes CDR1 GTSNPN and CDR2 SVGIG (reference sequence). The CDR3 sequence is 13 residues long. After removal of 6 bases from V and 4 bases from J, the junction contained 9 bases not matched to a gene. CDR3 protein: CACQSLQGYEQYF. As DNA, the CDR3 is TGTGCCTGCCAATCCTTACAGGGGTACGAGCAGTACTTC.

The rearrangement joins TRBV30 to TRBJ1-4; 8 bases map to TRBD1. The germline gives CDR1 GTSNPN, CDR2 SVGIG (reference sequence). The V and J ends lost 0 bases and 7 bases, in that order; junction bases with no gene match: 16. The CDR3 contains 18 residues. CDR3 sequence (DNA): TGTGCCTGGAGTGTACGGATTATAACAGGGGACAGGTTTGAAAAACTGTTTTTT. This codes for CAWSVRIITGDRFEKLFF.

The V call is TRBV27, the J call TRBJ1-2; D gene ambiguous. Germline CDR1 is MNHEY and CDR2 is SMNVEV (reference sequence). Trimming stripped 3 bases from V and 6 bases from J, with 14 bases between. CDR3 size: 14 residues. CDR3 in amino acids: CASSFSAGSNGYTF. The CDR3 nucleotides read TGTGCCAGCAGTTTTTCTGCGGGATCCAATGGCTACACCTTC.

The rearrangement joins TRBV19 to TRBJ2-2, with TRBD2 matching 10 bases. The CDR3 has 16 amino acids. Unmatched junction bases numbered 10, after V lost 5 bases and J lost 7 bases. Germline V gene sequence: CDR1 LNHDA, CDR2 SQIVND (reference sequence). For the CDR3, the DNA is TGTGCCAGTAGTCTTACTAGCGGGGAGACAAGCGGGGAGCTGTTTTTT. Protein sequence: CASSLTSGETSGELFF.

V gene TRBV5-4 combines with J gene TRBJ2-1, with D possibly being TRBD2 (6 bases). Trimming shortened V by 0 bases and J by 4 bases, and 14 bases separated the two germline ends. The CDR3 is 16 amino acids. The germline V gene has CDR1 SGHNT and CDR2 YYREEE (reference sequence). CDR3 loop: CASSLEGSGAYNEQFF. The CDR3 bases are TGTGCCAGCAGCTTGGAAGGTAGCGGAGCTTACAATGAGCAGTTCTTC.

The chain combines TRBV5-4 with TRBJ1-2; 7 bases map to TRBD1. CDR1 and CDR2 from the germline V gene are SGHNT and YYREEE (reference sequence). With V trimmed by 4 bases and J by 0 bases, 3 bases remained unmatched. The CDR3 contains 14 residues. DNA for the CDR3: TGTGCCAGCAGCCAACAGGGGCCTAACTATGGCTACACCTTC. Its protein is CASSQQGPNYGYTF.

The CDR3 region is CASSLPSTTGAEAFF. The CDR3 DNA reads TGCGCCAGCAGCTTGCCCTCCACCACAGGGGCTGAAGCTTTCTTT. The rearrangement links TRBV5-1 to TRBJ1-1, with TRBD1 matching 7 bases. Trimming cost V 1 base and J 6 bases; bases outside gene matches: 9. Per the germline V gene, CDR1 is SGHRS and CDR2 is YFSETQ. CDR3 size: 15 residues. Full variable domain (outside the CDR3, taken from reference TRBV5-1 and TRBJ1-1): KAGVTQTPRYLIKTRGQQVTLSCSPISGHRSVSWYQQTPGQGLQFLFEYFSETQRNKGNFPGRFSGRQFSNSRSEMNVSTLELGDSALYLCASSLPSTTGAEAFFGQGTRLTVV.

CDR3 nucleotides: TGCGCCAGCAGCGTGGGACAGACCTATGGCTACACCTTC. It is translated as CASSVGQTYGYTF. The rearrangement links TRBV5-1 to TRBJ1-2; 7 positions match TRBD1. V was pared by 4 bases and J by 4 bases, with 4 bases of the junction left unmatched. Looked up from germline, CDR1 is SGHRS and CDR2 is YFSETQ. This CDR3 contains 13 residues.

This chain's CDR3 is CASSSQGQSNTEAFF. The CDR3 bases are TGCGCCAGCAGCTCCCAGGGACAGTCAAACACTGAAGCTTTCTTT. This chain links TRBV5-1 with TRBJ1-1; 7 positions agree with TRBD1. Germline V gene lookup returns CDR1 SGHRS and CDR2 YFSETQ. The CDR3 has 15 residues. The trim removed 3 bases at V and 2 bases at J, leaving 7 bases unmatched.

CDR3 sequence reads: CSAQYQETQYF. The CDR3 DNA sequence: TGCAGTGCCCAGTACCAAGAGACCCAGTACTTC. This chain links TRBV20-1 with TRBJ2-5; no clear D. In germline, CDR1 is DFQATT, CDR2 SNEGSKA (reference sequence). V was trimmed by 6 bases and J by 0 bases, leaving 5 bases between them. This CDR3 spans 11 amino acids.

The chain combines TRBV28 with TRBJ1-2; no definite D call. Germline lookup yields CDR1 MDHEN and CDR2 SYDVKM. Between the trimmed V and J ends, which lost 6 bases and 8 bases, there was a span of 13 bases. The CDR3 totals 12 residues. The CDR3: CASSDTSLGYTF. The DNA for the CDR3 is TGTGCCAGCAGCGACACCTCTCTGGGCTACACCTTC.

The chain links TRBV11-2 to TRBJ2-1; D is unresolved. Germline CDR1 SGHAT, CDR2 FQNNGV. The CDR3 is made up of 13 amino acids. V was cut by 5 bases and J by 8 bases, with 13 bases left in between. The CDR3 sequence: CASSPWNSYEQFF. In DNA, the CDR3 is TGTGCCAGCAGCCCTTGGAATAGCTATGAGCAGTTCTTC.

The chain links TRBV19 to TRBJ2-3; 9 nucleotides match TRBD2. The germline V gene has CDR1 LNHDA and CDR2 SQIVND (reference sequence). The CDR3 has 16 residues. The J segment lost 0 bases and the V segment lost 5 bases, leaving 6 bases of the junction unmatched. The CDR3 is CASSFIAGVSTDTQYF. The CDR3 DNA follows: TGTGCCAGTAGTTTTATAGCGGGAGTTAGCACAGATACGCAGTATTTT.

The V and J genes are TRBV25-1 and TRBJ2-3; D unclear. Germline V CDR1 and CDR2: MGHDK, SYGVNS. The V and J ends lost 4 bases and 4 bases respectively, with 6 bases between them. The length of the CDR3 is 12 residues. In nucleotides, the CDR3 is TGTGCCAGCAGTGCGCAGGCAGATACGCAGTATTTT. Translation gives CASSAQADTQYF.

As DNA, the CDR3 is TGCGCCAGCAGCTTGTCGTCGGGGAGGGGCACCGGGGAGCTGTTTTTT. Translated: CASSLSSGRGTGELFF. The chain combines TRBV5-1 with TRBJ2-2, with 7 bases aligning to TRBD2. J lost 4 bases, V lost 1 base, and 7 bases had no gene match. The CDR3 loop spans 16 amino acids. The germline CDR1 and CDR2 sequences are SGHRS and YFSETQ.

The chain combines TRBV7-2 with TRBJ2-5, with 8 bases fitting TRBD2. The CDR3 length is 17 residues. The junction had 12 bases not matched to a gene; V was cut back by 1 base and J by 5 bases. Germline V gene data show CDR1 as SGHTA and CDR2 as FQGNSA. The CDR3 is CASSLVRKRETGETQYF. The DNA for the CDR3 is TGTGCCAGCAGCTTAGTTCGGAAGCGGGAGACGGGGGAGACCCAGTACTTC. Combining the CDR3 with reference TRBV7-2 and TRBJ2-5 gives the whole variable domain GAGVSQSPSNKVTEKGKDVELRCDPISGHTALYWYRQSLGQGLEFLIYFQGNSAPDKSGLPSDRFSAERTGGSVSTLTIQRTQQEDSAVYLCASSLVRKRETGETQYFGPGTRLLVL.

V gene TRBV5-5 combines with J gene TRBJ2-2; 9 nucleotides align to TRBD1. This CDR3 spans 16 amino acids. V dropped 2 bases and J dropped 3; count of bases not matched to a gene: 5. Per germline, CDR1 SGHKS and CDR2 YYEKEE (reference sequence). CDR3 sequence reads: CASSFGQGRDTGELFF. CDR3 nucleotide sequence: TGTGCCAGCAGCTTTGGACAGGGGCGAGACACCGGGGAGCTGTTTTTT.

To note about this clone: This same CDR3 is encoded by further DNA sequences in the sample. The chain recombines TRBV7-9 with TRBJ1-1; maybe TRBD1 (5 bases). V was cut by 1 base and J by 4 bases, with 7 bases left in between. In germline, CDR1 is SEHNR, CDR2 FQNEAQ (reference sequence). This CDR3 contains 13 residues. The chain's CDR3 is CASSLGGGTEAFF. The CDR3 coding sequence is TGTGCCAGCAGCTTAGGGGGGGGCACTGAAGCTTTCTTT.

V is TRBV13 and J is TRBJ2-7; 10 bases are shared with TRBD2. This CDR3 spans 19 amino acids. CDR1 and CDR2 from the germline V gene are PRHDT and FYEKMQ (reference sequence). With 5 bases clipped from V and 1 base from J, the junction kept 17 bases outside the gene matches. The CDR3 bases are TGTGCCAGCAGCCAAGGGACTAGCGAACCTTCTCGGGGATCCTACGAGCAGTACTTC. Protein product: CASSQGTSEPSRGSYEQYF.

The chain combines TRBV9 with TRBJ2-7; TRBD1 aligns across 12 bases. The CDR3 consists of 20 residues. V lost 0 bases and J lost 0; bases outside the gene matches: 13. Germline-derived CDR1 and CDR2 are SGDLS and YYNGEE. CDR3 DNA sequence: TGTGCCAGCAGCGTAGGCCTCCCGGGACAGGGGGCCGGGGGCTCCTACGAGCAGTACTTC. The encoded protein is CASSVGLPGQGAGGSYEQYF.

The rearrangement links TRBV28 to TRBJ2-5; tentatively, D is TRBD2 (5 bases). Looked up from germline, CDR1 is MDHEN and CDR2 is SYDVKM. The length of the CDR3 is 13 residues. Trimming shortened V by 5 bases and J by 7 bases, and 14 bases separated the two germline ends. This CDR3 reads CASSTTNTGTQYF. CDR3 DNA sequence: TGTGCCAGCAGTACGACTAATACGGGGACCCAGTACTTC.

This chain connects TRBV27 to TRBJ1-2, with a possible D match to TRBD1 (6 bases). The V and J ends lost 0 bases and 7 bases respectively, with 9 bases between them. The CDR3 loop spans 13 amino acids. CDR1 MNHEY and CDR2 SMNVEV come from the germline V gene (reference sequence). The CDR3 nucleotides are TGTGCCAGCAGTTTATCGCAAGGGGGTGGCTACACCTTC. It codes for CASSLSQGGGYTF.

The rearrangement uses TRBV7-9 and TRBJ2-5; no definite D call. V was pared by 2 bases and J by 2 bases, with 9 bases between. The CDR3 is 14 amino acids. In germline, CDR1 is SEHNR, CDR2 FQNEAQ (reference sequence). The CDR3 region has the DNA TGTGCCAGCAGCTTATATGCGGAACAAGAGACCCAGTACTTC. It translates to CASSLYAEQETQYF.

The chain carries TRBV5-4 and TRBJ1-5; TRBD1 matches 7 bases. Germline V gene lookup returns CDR1 SGHNT and CDR2 YYREEE (reference sequence). CDR3 length: 15 amino acids. J gave up 0 bases and V 4 bases, and 4 bases lay outside the gene matches. DNA for the CDR3: TGTGCCAGCAGCGAAGACAGGGATAGCAATCAGCCCCAGCATTTT. It is translated as CASSEDRDSNQPQHF. The variable domain in full, completed from reference TRBV5-4 and TRBJ1-5, reads ETGVTQSPTHLIKTRGQQVTLRCSSQSGHNTVSWYQQALGQGPQFIFQYYREEENGRGNFPPRFSGLQFPNYSSELNVNALELDDSALYLCASSEDRDSNQPQHFGDGTRLSIL.